A selection of T cell receptor beta chains follows, all from one sample in a study of regulatory T cells in long-lasting Graves disease. TCRdb reanalysed the multiplex PCR reads using MiXCR and keeps one entry per CDR3 protein. The sample has hundreds of thousands of distinct CDR3 sequences; 20% to 25% are singletons. The specimen was peripheral blood mononuclear cells (PBMCs), collected when the disease was refractory, from a patient treated with antithyroid drugs. The receptor set was obtained from a female donor with Graves disease. Both conserved end residues are part of each CDR3. Each record gives: V gene, J gene, clone size, D gene, CDR3 protein, CDR3 DNA. The D gene is left open where the match is weak. Some rows mark clone size as missing; the rest say once, few, many or name a class of expanded clone.

>TRBV28|TRBJ1-4|many|TRBD1
CASSPFEDRGREKLFF
TGTGCCAGCAGTCCCTTCGAAGACAGGGGACGGGAAAAACTGTTTTTT
>TRBV5-1|TRBJ2-5|-|TRBD1
CASSLLQGAQETQYF
TGCGCCAGCAGCTTGTTGCAGGGGGCACAAGAGACCCAGTACTTC
>TRBV7-2|TRBJ2-7|few|TRBD2
CASSLVRLAGAKEQYF
TGTGCCAGCAGCTTAGTTAGACTAGCGGGAGCTAAAGAGCAGTACTTC
>TRBV2|TRBJ1-5|many|-
CASSEGGQPQHF
TGTGCCAGCAGTGAAGGGGGTCAGCCCCAGCATTTT
>TRBV28|TRBJ2-7|many|TRBD1
CASSLTLSVTDRFTYEQYF
TGTGCCAGCAGTTTAACCTTATCTGTGACGGACAGGTTTACCTACGAGCAGTACTTC
>TRBV28|TRBJ1-3|many|TRBD1
CASSETGTGNTIYF
TGTGCCAGCAGTGAGACAGGGACTGGAAACACCATATATTTT
>TRBV28|TRBJ2-7|-|-
CASSLGHKPYEQYF
TGTGCCAGCAGTTTGGGTCACAAGCCCTACGAGCAGTACTTC
>TRBV7-2|TRBJ2-4|few|-
CASSLDPTYTELAKNIQYF
TGTGCCAGCAGCTTAGATCCCACCTACACAGAGTTAGCCAAAAACATTCAGTACTTC
>TRBV6-2/TRBV6-3|TRBJ2-7|-|-
CAGSSVTGSSYEQYF
TGTGCCGGCAGTTCCGTGACTGGAAGCTCCTACGAGCAGTACTTC
>TRBV7-2|TRBJ1-2|many|TRBD1
CASSLEGTGGVYGYTF
TGTGCCAGCAGCTTAGAGGGTACAGGGGGAGTCTATGGCTACACCTTC
>TRBV28|TRBJ2-5|-|TRBD1
CACSTRDRAHQETQYF
TGTGCCTGCAGTACCAGGGACAGGGCCCACCAAGAGACCCAGTACTTC
>TRBV5-6|TRBJ1-2|few|-
CASSFRSSSPSYGYTF
TGTGCCAGCAGCTTTCGATCAAGTTCCCCCAGTTATGGCTACACCTTC
>TRBV2|TRBJ1-2|many|-
CASSPEYRGNYGYTF
TGTGCCAGCAGTCCGGAGTACAGAGGGAACTATGGCTACACCTTC
>TRBV6-2/TRBV6-3|TRBJ2-5|many|TRBD2
CASKRLADQETQYF
TGTGCCAGCAAACGGCTAGCGGATCAAGAGACCCAGTACTTC
>TRBV11-1|TRBJ1-1|-|-
CASSTEVLNTEAFF
TGTGCCAGCAGCACCGAAGTCCTGAACACTGAAGCTTTCTTT
>TRBV12-3/TRBV12-4|TRBJ1-3|few|-
CASSLQGHDGNTIYF
TGTGCCAGCAGTCTGCAGGGGCATGATGGAAACACCATATATTTT
>TRBV2|TRBJ1-6|many|-
CASTGVGYNSPLHF
TGTGCCAGCACCGGGGTTGGCTATAATTCACCCCTCCACTTT
>TRBV7-9|TRBJ2-1|-|-
CASSPGVSSYNEQFF
TGTGCCAGCTCCCCTGGCGTGAGCTCCTACAATGAGCAGTTCTTC
>TRBV6-2/TRBV6-3|TRBJ2-2|-|-
CASSFLQGRVTGELFF
TGTGCCAGCAGTTTCCTACAGGGTCGGGTGACCGGGGAGCTGTTTTTT
>TRBV7-9|TRBJ2-7|-|TRBD2
CASRGEGNIYEQYF
TGTGCCAGCAGGGGGGAGGGCAATATTTACGAGCAGTACTTC
>TRBV29-1|TRBJ2-6|-|-
CSVESGANVLTF
TGCAGCGTTGAATCTGGGGCCAACGTCCTGACTTTC
>TRBV29-1|TRBJ2-5|once|-
CSVDGGAGGETQYF
TGCAGCGTTGACGGTGGGGCAGGAGGAGAGACCCAGTACTTC
>TRBV2|TRBJ1-5|many|-
CASSPPASGQPQHF
TGTGCCAGCAGTCCCCCAGCCTCGGGTCAGCCCCAGCATTTT
>TRBV3-1|TRBJ1-1|many|-
CASSQEGKGFTGEAFF
TGTGCCAGCAGCCAAGAAGGGAAGGGTTTTACGGGTGAAGCTTTCTTT
>TRBV19|TRBJ1-5|few|TRBD1
CASSIDYDRGSNQPQHF
TGTGCCAGTAGTATAGATTACGACAGGGGAAGCAATCAGCCCCAGCATTTT
>TRBV24-1|TRBJ1-1|many|-
CATSDTSDVNTEAFF
TGTGCCACCAGTGACACTTCGGACGTGAACACTGAAGCTTTCTTT
>TRBV30|TRBJ1-1|-|-
CAWRGPLRAFF
TGTGCCTGGAGGGGCCCGCTCAGGGCTTTCTTT
>TRBV6-5|TRBJ1-1|many|-
CASSYSGGLNTEAFF
TGTGCCAGCAGTTACTCGGGGGGGCTGAACACTGAAGCTTTCTTT
>TRBV9|TRBJ1-1|-|-
CASSVVGTKTNTEAFF
TGTGCCAGCAGCGTAGTCGGGACTAAGACGAACACTGAAGCTTTCTTT
>TRBV13|TRBJ1-5|many|TRBD1
CASSSRGSGNQPQHF
TGTGCCAGCAGCTCCAGGGGGTCTGGCAATCAGCCCCAGCATTTT
>TRBV15|TRBJ2-7|many|TRBD1
CATSKTGVNEQYF
TGTGCCACCAGCAAGACAGGGGTGAACGAGCAGTACTTC
>TRBV4-2|TRBJ1-2|-|-
CASSQDLPLTGADYGYTF
TGTGCCAGCAGCCAAGATCTCCCGCTGACAGGCGCAGACTATGGCTACACCTTC
>TRBV7-2|TRBJ2-7|many|-
CASSLSGPEQYF
TGTGCCAGCAGCTTATCGGGACCTGAGCAGTACTTC
>TRBV12-3/TRBV12-4|TRBJ1-5|-|TRBD1
CASPQRDRGLNQPQHF
TGTGCCAGCCCACAACGGGACAGGGGGTTAAATCAGCCCCAGCATTTT
>TRBV29-1|TRBJ1-2|-|TRBD1
CSVPGQGVVGYGYTF
TGCAGCGTCCCGGGACAGGGGGTCGTCGGCTATGGCTACACCTTC
>TRBV6-2/TRBV6-3|TRBJ2-2|-|TRBD1
CASSLGQGPNTGELFF
TGTGCCAGCAGTTTGGGACAGGGGCCGAACACCGGGGAGCTGTTTTTT
>TRBV6-1|TRBJ2-2|many|-
CASSLQGANTGELFF
TGTGCCAGCAGCCTACAGGGAGCGAACACCGGGGAGCTGTTTTTT
>TRBV5-5|TRBJ1-5|few|-
CASSLNYQGNQPQHF
TGTGCCAGCAGCTTGAATTACCAGGGGAATCAGCCCCAGCATTTT
>TRBV6-1|TRBJ2-7|-|TRBD2
CASSVPRLAGGYSYEQYF
TGTGCCAGCAGCGTGCCACGACTAGCGGGAGGGTATTCCTACGAGCAGTACTTC
>TRBV7-9|TRBJ2-7|once|-
CASSAQGGKSPYEQYF
TGTGCCAGCAGCGCCCAGGGGGGGAAGAGCCCCTACGAGCAGTACTTC
>TRBV12-3/TRBV12-4|TRBJ2-5|many|TRBD2
CASSTSGDDQETQYF
TGTGCCAGCAGTACCAGCGGGGATGACCAAGAGACCCAGTACTTC
>TRBV28|TRBJ1-2|many|-
CASSNNYGYTF
TGTGCCAGCAGTAATAACTATGGCTACACCTTC
>TRBV12-3/TRBV12-4|TRBJ1-1|many|-
CASSSLGDTIGAFF
TGTGCCAGCAGTTCGCTCGGGGACACCATTGGAGCTTTCTTT
>TRBV19|TRBJ2-5|-|TRBD2
CASSIGTSGSDRETQYF
TGTGCCAGTAGTATAGGGACTAGCGGGAGTGATCGGGAGACCCAGTACTTC
>TRBV2|TRBJ2-1|-|-
CASSEGWNNEQFF
TGTGCCAGCAGTGAGGGTTGGAACAATGAGCAGTTCTTC
>TRBV20-1|TRBJ1-3|few|-
CSASTASGNTIYF
TGCAGTGCGAGTACGGCCTCTGGAAACACCATATATTTT
>TRBV27|TRBJ2-1|-|TRBD2
CASTPTPGLAGEREQFF
TGTGCCAGCACCCCCACCCCGGGACTAGCGGGAGAAAGAGAGCAGTTCTTC
>TRBV4-1|TRBJ2-7|-|TRBD1
CASSHQTGAKTYEQYF
TGCGCCAGCAGCCACCAAACAGGGGCCAAGACCTACGAGCAGTACTTC
>TRBV10-3|TRBJ2-3|few|-
CAISERVTDTQYF
TGTGCCATCAGTGAAAGAGTCACAGATACGCAGTATTTT
>TRBV7-9|TRBJ2-7|many|-
CASSLGRDGPHEQYF
TGTGCCAGCAGCTTAGGTCGGGACGGCCCCCACGAGCAGTACTTC
>TRBV28|TRBJ2-7|many|-
CASSSEVKYF
TGTGCCAGCAGTTCAGAGGTAAAGTACTTC
>TRBV5-6|TRBJ1-2|many|-
CASALGAGYTF
TGTGCCAGCGCCCTAGGGGCTGGCTACACCTTC